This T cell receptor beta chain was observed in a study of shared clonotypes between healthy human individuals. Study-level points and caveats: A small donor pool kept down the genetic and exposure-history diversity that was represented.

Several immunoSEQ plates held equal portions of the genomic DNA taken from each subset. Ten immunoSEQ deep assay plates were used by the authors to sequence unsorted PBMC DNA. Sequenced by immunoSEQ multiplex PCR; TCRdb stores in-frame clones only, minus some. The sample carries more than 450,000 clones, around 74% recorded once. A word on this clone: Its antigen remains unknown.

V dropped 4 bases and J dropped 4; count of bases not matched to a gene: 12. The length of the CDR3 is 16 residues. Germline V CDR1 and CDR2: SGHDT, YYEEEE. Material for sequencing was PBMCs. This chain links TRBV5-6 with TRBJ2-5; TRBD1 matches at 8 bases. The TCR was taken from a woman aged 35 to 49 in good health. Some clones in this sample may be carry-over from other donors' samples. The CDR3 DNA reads TGTGCCAGCAGCCAAGACAGGGGTGGTGTCGCAGAGACCCAGTACTTC. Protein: CASSQDRGGVAETQYF.